A selection of T cell receptor beta chains follows, all from one sample in a study of blood T cell repertoires in COVID-19. Method: immunoSEQ multiplex PCR; TCRdb's copy keeps in-frame clones and lacks some. Of under 130,000 clones listed, around 88% are singletons. Sequencing used peripheral blood. These receptors were collected from a human donor in a cohort sampled during active COVID-19. The CDR3 runs from the conserved cysteine through the conserved F or W. Fields, in order: V gene, CDR3 length, J gene, CDR3 protein.

V: TRBV19
length: 15
J: TRBJ2-7
CDR3: CASSFGQGEAYEQYF

V: TRBV5-3
length: 15
J: TRBJ1-2
CDR3: CARSLGGKGSYGYTF

V: TRBV6-5
length: 15
J: TRBJ1-5
CDR3: CASTPGSGVDQPQHF

V: TRBV28
length: 14
J: TRBJ2-3
CDR3: CASSLRGGTDTQYF

V: TRBV4-1
length: 14
J: TRBJ2-1
CDR3: CASRRVAGLDEQFF

V: TRBV11-3
length: 19
J: TRBJ2-1
CDR3: CASSPNSRTSPSGINEQFF

V: TRBV4-2
length: 15
J: TRBJ2-1
CDR3: CASSRGLAGADEQFF

V: TRBV19
length: 15
J: TRBJ2-7
CDR3: CASSIGTGGFYEQYF

V: TRBV18
length: 12
J: TRBJ2-1
CDR3: CASSYIAAEQFF

V: TRBV5-1
length: 15
J: TRBJ2-7
CDR3: CASTPAGQGLSEQYF

V: TRBV6-6
length: 15
J: TRBJ2-7
CDR3: CASRSTSGGSYEQYF

V: TRBV5-1
length: 14
J: TRBJ2-3
CDR3: CASSLGQNTDTQYF

V: TRBV9
length: 21
J: TRBJ2-3
CDR3: CASSVARRAAGSRVGTDTQYF

V: TRBV7-9
length: 16
J: TRBJ2-7
CDR3: CASSPTGTSGSYEQYF

V: TRBV5-4
length: 13
J: TRBJ1-2
CDR3: CASSPRGTYGYTF

V: TRBV2
length: 17
J: TRBJ1-4
CDR3: CASSAYRGGTTNEKLFF

V: TRBV5-6
length: 16
J: TRBJ2-3
CDR3: CASSWGWTGRTDTQYF

V: TRBV18
length: 14
J: TRBJ2-3
CDR3: CASSPQRSTDTQYF

V: TRBV3-1/TRBV3-2
length: 20
J: TRBJ2-1
CDR3: CASSHAEWTSGRAMHNEQFF

V: TRBV18
length: 17
J: TRBJ1-6
CDR3: CASSLNGGSSYNSPLHF

V: TRBV12-3/TRBV12-4
length: 11
J: TRBJ2-2
CDR3: CASRLAGELFF

V: TRBV6-6
length: 14
J: TRBJ2-7
CDR3: CASRSSGGLYEQYF

V: TRBV5-1
length: 14
J: TRBJ2-1
CDR3: CASSLGREGNEQFF

V: TRBV18
length: 16
J: TRBJ2-3
CDR3: CASSPETSGSTDTQYF

V: TRBV10-3
length: 16
J: TRBJ2-7
CDR3: CAIKRSLAGGPSEQYF

V: TRBV6-5
length: 14
J: TRBJ2-5
CDR3: CASSRTNKVETQYF

V: TRBV19
length: 18
J: TRBJ2-4
CDR3: CASSIAGFAETPKNIQYF

V: TRBV30
length: 13
J: TRBJ1-1
CDR3: CAWSDFGQSEAFF

V: TRBV9
length: 14
J: TRBJ2-3
CDR3: CASSLRTSSDTQYF

V: TRBV7-2
length: 15
J: TRBJ1-2
CDR3: CASSLGGSPYYGYTF

V: TRBV18
length: 11
J: TRBJ2-5
CDR3: CASSPEETQYF

V: TRBV19
length: 14
J: TRBJ1-2
CDR3: CASSFTGSNYGYTF

V: TRBV5-6
length: 16
J: TRBJ2-2
CDR3: CASSLVDRANTGELFF

V: TRBV6-5
length: 14
J: TRBJ2-5
CDR3: CASNPSGQKETQYF

V: TRBV5-1
length: 17
J: TRBJ2-7
CDR3: CASSFLSSGFLVHEQYF

V: TRBV6-5
length: 15
J: TRBJ2-2
CDR3: CASSSGLAGWGELFF

V: TRBV27
length: 12
J: TRBJ1-4
CDR3: CASNRGYEKLFF

V: TRBV27
length: 16
J: TRBJ2-5
CDR3: CASSGLAGGRRETQYF

V: TRBV4-1
length: 17
J: TRBJ2-3
CDR3: CASSPLPSGGATDTQYF

V: TRBV7-9
length: 15
J: TRBJ1-6
CDR3: CASSNRSSYNSPLHF